The 4 T cell receptor beta chains given below trace back to one sample, sequenced in a study of circulating CD8 cells and anti-PD-1 response in melanoma. Live CD3+CD8+TCRalphabeta+ cells were sorted into four subsets by PD-1 and/or TIGIT. TCR libraries were prepared from around 15 ng of total RNA with the QIAseq Immune Repertoire TCR panel. Each CDR3 protein gets one entry after TCRdb re-called the reads with MiXCR. Of 1,200 or so distinct CDR3 sequences in the sample, around 6.9% were seen once. The source was CD8+ T cells from PBMCs, collected at baseline or after one month of anti-PD-1 therapy (not recorded which). Source of these receptors: a human donor with melanoma.

This clonotype came up a few times. One end of the junction varies from germline; a read error may be responsible. V usage is TRBV4-2 and J usage is TRBJ1-2, with 7 nucleotides matching TRBD1. Germline V gene data show CDR1 as LGHNA and CDR2 as YNFKEQ. CDR3 length equals 16 residues. The CDR3 DNA follows: TGTGCCGGCAGCCAAGAGCAGGGGGTAGCTAACTATGGCTACACCTTC. Translation: CAGSQEQGVANYGYTF.

This clonotype rates as medium-sized. The rearrangement links TRBV4-1 to TRBJ2-2; D perhaps matches TRBD2 (5 bases). With 0 bases removed from V and 4 bases from J, the gap between germline ends came to 15 bases. The germline V gene encodes CDR1 MGHRA and CDR2 YSYEKL. The CDR3 extends over 17 amino acids. The chain's CDR3 is CASSQDSWRWVTGELFF. CDR3 coding DNA: TGCGCCAGCAGCCAAGACTCGTGGAGGTGGGTCACCGGGGAGCTGTTTTTT.

V is TRBV23-1 and J is TRBJ2-4; 8 bases are shared with TRBD1. TRBV23-1 is identified as an open reading frame with a role that is uncertain. V shed 0 bases, J shed 3 bases, and the junction held 13 bases outside the gene matches. The CDR3 has 19 residues. Written as DNA, the CDR3 is TGCGCCAGCAGTCAATCTAAAAACGACAGGGGTTTGAACAAAAACATTCAGTACTTC. This translates into CASSQSKNDRGLNKNIQYF.

This clonotype is categorized as medium-sized. The CDR3 nucleotides are TGTGCCAGCAGTTTAAAGTACGAGCAGTACTTC. Its protein is CASSLKYEQYF. This chain links TRBV12-3 or TRBV12-4 with TRBJ2-7; D is undetermined. The length of the CDR3 is 11 residues. V lost 2 bases and J lost 4, with 3 bases in between.